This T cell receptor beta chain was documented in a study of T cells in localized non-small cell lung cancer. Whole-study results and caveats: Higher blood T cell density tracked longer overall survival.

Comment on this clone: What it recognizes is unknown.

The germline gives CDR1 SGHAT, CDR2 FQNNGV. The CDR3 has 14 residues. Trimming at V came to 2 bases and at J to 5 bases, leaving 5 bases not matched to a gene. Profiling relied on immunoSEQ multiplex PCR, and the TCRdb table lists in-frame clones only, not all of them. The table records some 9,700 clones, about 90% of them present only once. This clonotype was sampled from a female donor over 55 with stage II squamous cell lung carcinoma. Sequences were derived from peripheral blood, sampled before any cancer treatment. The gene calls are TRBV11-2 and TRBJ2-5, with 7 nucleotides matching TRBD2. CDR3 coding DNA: TGTGCCAGCAGCTTAAGGGGACTACCGGAGACCCAGTACTTC. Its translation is CASSLRGLPETQYF.